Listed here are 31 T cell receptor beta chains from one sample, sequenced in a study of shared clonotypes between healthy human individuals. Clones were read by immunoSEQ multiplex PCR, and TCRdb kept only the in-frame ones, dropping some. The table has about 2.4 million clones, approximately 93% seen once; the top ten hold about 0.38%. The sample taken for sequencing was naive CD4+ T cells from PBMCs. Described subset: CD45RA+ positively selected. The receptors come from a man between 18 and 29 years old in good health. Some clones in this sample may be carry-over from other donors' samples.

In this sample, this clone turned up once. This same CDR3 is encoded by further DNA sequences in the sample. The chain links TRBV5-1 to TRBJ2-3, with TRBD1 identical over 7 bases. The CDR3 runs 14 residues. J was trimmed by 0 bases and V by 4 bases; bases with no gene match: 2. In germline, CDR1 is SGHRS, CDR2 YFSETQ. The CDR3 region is CASSQTGSTDTQYF. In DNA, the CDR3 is TGCGCCAGCAGCCAGACAGGGAGCACAGATACGCAGTATTTT.

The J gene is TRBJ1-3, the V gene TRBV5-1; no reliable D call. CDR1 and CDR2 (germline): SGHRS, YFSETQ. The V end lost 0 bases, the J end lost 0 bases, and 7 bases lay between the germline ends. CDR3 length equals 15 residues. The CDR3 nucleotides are TGCGCCAGCAGCTTGGCCCCGGTCTCTGGAAACACCATATATTTT. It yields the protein CASSLAPVSGNTIYF.

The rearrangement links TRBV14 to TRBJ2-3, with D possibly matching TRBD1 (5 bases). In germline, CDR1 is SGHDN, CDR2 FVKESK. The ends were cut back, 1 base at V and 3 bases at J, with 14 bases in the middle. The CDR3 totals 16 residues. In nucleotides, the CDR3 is TGTGCCAGCAGCCAAGGAAGGATGGACATAACAGATACGCAGTATTTT. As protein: CASSQGRMDITDTQYF.

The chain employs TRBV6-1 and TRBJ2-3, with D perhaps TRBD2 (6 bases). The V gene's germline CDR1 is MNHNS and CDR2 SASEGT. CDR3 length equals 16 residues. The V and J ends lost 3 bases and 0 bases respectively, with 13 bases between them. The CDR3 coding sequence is TGTGCCAGCAGTGACCGCGGGATACGGAGCACAGATACGCAGTATTTT. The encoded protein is CASSDRGIRSTDTQYF.

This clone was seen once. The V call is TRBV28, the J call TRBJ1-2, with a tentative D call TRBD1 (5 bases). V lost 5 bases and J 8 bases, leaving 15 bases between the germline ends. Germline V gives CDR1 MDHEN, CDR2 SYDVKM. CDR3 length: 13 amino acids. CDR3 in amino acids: CASSPLGPGGYTF. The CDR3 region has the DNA TGTGCCAGCAGTCCCCTCGGGCCAGGGGGCTACACCTTC.

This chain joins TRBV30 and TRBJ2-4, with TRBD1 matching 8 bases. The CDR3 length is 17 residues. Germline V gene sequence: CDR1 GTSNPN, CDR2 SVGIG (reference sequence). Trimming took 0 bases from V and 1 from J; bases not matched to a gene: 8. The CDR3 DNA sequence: TGTGCCTGGAGTGTAAAGTTCTACAGGGGGGCCAAAAACATTCAGTACTTC. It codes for CAWSVKFYRGAKNIQYF. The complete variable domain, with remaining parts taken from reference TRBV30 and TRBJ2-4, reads SQTIHQWPATLVQPVGSPLSLECTVEGTSNPNLYWYRQAAGRGLQLLFYSVGIGQISSEVPQNLSASRPQDRQFILSSKKLLLSDSGFYLCAWSVKFYRGAKNIQYFGAGTRLSVL.

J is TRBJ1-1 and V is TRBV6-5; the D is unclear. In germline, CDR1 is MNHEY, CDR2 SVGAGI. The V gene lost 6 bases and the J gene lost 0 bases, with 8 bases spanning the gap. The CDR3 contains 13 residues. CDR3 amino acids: CASRAGVNTEAFF. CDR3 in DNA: TGTGCCAGCAGGGCGGGCGTGAACACTGAAGCTTTCTTT.

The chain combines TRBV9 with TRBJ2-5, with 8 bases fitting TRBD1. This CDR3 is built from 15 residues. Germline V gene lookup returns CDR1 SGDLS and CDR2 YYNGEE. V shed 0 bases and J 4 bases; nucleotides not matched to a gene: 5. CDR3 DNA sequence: TGTGCCAGCAGCGTAGGCCCAGGGGGCAGAGAGACCCAGTACTTC. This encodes CASSVGPGGRETQYF.

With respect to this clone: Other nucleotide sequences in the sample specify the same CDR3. The chain's CDR3 is CASRDRGTDTQYF. The CDR3 DNA follows: TGTGCCAGCAGAGACAGGGGGACAGATACGCAGTATTTT. The chain carries TRBV27 and TRBJ2-3; 9 bases fit TRBD1. Germline V gene lookup returns CDR1 MNHEY and CDR2 SMNVEV (reference sequence). This CDR3 has 13 residues. V lost 6 bases to trimming and J lost 3 bases; unmatched junction nucleotides: 1.

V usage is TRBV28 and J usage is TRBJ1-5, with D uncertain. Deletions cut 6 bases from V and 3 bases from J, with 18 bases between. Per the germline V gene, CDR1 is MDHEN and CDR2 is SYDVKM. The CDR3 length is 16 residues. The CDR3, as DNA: TGTGCCAGCAGCCCCGGAGTTCGGGCCCTCAATCAGCCCCAGCATTTT. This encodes CASSPGVRALNQPQHF.

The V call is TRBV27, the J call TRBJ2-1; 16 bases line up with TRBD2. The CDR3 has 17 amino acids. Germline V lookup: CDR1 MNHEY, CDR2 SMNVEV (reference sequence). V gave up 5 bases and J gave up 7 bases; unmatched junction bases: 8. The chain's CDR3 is CASSRAQGLAGGNEQFF. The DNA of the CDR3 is TGTGCCAGCAGTAGGGCCCAGGGACTAGCGGGGGGGAATGAGCAGTTCTTC.

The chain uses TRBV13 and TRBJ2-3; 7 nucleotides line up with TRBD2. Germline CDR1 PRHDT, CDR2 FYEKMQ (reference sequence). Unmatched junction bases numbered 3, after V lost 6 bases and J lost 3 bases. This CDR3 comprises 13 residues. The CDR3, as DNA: TGTGCCAGCAGTCAACTAGCGACAGATACGCAGTATTTT. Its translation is CASSQLATDTQYF. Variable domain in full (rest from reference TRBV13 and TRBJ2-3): AAGVIQSPRHLIKEKRETATLKCYPIPRHDTVYWYQQGPGQDPQFLISFYEKMQSDKGSIPDRFSAQQFSDYHSELNMSSLELGDSALYFCASSQLATDTQYFGPGTRLTVL.

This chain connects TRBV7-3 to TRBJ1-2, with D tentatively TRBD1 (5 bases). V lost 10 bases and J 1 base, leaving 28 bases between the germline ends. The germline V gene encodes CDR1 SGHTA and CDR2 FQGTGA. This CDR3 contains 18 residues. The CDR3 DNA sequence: TGTGCCACCTTAACCTTTGGGGAGACAGCTACCCTTAACTATGGCTACACCTTC. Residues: CATLTFGETATLNYGYTF. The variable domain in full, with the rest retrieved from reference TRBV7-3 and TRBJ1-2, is GAGVSQTPSNKVTEKGKYVELRCDPISGHTALYWYRQSLGQGPEFLIYFQGTGAADDSGLPNDRFFAVRPEGSVSTLKIQRTERGDSAVYLCATLTFGETATLNYGYTFGSGTRLTVV.

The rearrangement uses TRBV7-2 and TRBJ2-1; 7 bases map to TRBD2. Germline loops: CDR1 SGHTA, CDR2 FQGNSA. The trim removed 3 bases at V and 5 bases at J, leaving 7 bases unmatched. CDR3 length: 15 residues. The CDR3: CASSLRLAENNEQFF. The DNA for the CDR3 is TGTGCCAGCAGCTTGCGGCTAGCGGAAAACAATGAGCAGTTCTTC.

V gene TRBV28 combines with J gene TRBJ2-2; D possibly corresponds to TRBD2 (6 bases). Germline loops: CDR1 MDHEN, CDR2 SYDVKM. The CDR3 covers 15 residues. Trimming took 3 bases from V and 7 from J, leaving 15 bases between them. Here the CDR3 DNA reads TGTGCCAGCAGTTTGGCAGGAGCGCGGGGCGGGGAGCTGTTTTTT. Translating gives CASSLAGARGGELFF.

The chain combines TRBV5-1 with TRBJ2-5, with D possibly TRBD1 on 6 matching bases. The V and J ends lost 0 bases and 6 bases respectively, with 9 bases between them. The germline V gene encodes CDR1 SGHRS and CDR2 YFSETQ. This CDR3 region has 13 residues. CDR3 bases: TGCGCCAGCAGCTTGGAAGGGGGAAAGACCCAGTACTTC. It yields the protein CASSLEGGKTQYF.

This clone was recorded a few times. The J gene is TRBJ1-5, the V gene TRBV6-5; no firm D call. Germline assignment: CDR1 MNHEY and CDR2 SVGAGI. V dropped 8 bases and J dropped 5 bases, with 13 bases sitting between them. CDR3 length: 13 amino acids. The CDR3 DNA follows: TGTGCCAGCGGTCCGAGGGAGTATCAGCCCCAGCATTTT. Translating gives CASGPREYQPQHF.

The CDR3 is CASSPGNTIYF. As DNA, the CDR3 is TGTGCCAGCAGCCCGGGGAACACCATATATTTT. This chain joins TRBV7-2 and TRBJ1-3, with D uncertain. The CDR3 length is 11 residues. Germline V gene sequence: CDR1 SGHTA, CDR2 FQGNSA. Between the trimmed V and J ends, which lost 5 bases and 7 bases, there was a span of 6 bases.

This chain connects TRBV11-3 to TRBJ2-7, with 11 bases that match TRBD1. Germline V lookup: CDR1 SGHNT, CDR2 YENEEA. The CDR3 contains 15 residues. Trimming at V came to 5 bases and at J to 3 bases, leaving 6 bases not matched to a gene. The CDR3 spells CASSIGTGGIYEQYF. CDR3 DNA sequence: TGTGCCAGCAGCATCGGGACAGGGGGTATCTACGAGCAGTACTTC.

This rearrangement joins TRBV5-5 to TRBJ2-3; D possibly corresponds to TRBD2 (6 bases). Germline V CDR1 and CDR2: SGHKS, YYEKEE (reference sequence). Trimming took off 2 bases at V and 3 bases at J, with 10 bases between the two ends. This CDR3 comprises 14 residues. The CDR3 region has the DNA TGTGCCAGCAGCTTAGCCCGGGGGACAGATACGCAGTATTTT. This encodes CASSLARGTDTQYF.

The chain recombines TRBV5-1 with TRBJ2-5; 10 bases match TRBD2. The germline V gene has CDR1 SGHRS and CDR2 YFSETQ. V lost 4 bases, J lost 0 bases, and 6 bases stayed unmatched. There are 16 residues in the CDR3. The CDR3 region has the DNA TGCGCCAGCAGCCCCGGGACTAGCGCATACCAAGAGACCCAGTACTTC. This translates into CASSPGTSAYQETQYF.

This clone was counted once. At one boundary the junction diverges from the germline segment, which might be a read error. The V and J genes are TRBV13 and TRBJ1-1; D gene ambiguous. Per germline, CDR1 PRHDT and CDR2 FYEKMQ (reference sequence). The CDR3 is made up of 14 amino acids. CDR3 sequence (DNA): TGTGCCAGCAGCTTAGGAAGGGTGAACGCTGAAGCTTTCTTT. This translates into CASSLGRVNAEAFF.

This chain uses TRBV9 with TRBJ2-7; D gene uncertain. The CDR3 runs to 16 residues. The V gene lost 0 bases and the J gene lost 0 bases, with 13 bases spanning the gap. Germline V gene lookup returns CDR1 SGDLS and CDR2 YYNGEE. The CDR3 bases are TGTGCCAGCAGCGTAGATCCGGGCGTGAGCTCCTACGAGCAGTACTTC. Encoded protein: CASSVDPGVSSYEQYF. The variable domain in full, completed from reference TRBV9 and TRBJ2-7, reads DSGVTQTPKHLITATGQRVTLRCSPRSGDLSVYWYQQSLDQGLQFLIQYYNGEERAKGNILERFSAQQFPDLHSELNLSSLELGDSALYFCASSVDPGVSSYEQYFGPGTRLTVT.

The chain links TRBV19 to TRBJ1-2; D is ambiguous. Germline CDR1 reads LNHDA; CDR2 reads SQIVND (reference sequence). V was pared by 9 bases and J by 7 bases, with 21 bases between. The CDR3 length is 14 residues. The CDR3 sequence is CASRKKGELGGYTF. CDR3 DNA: TGTGCCAGCAGAAAAAAGGGCGAGTTAGGTGGCTACACCTTC.

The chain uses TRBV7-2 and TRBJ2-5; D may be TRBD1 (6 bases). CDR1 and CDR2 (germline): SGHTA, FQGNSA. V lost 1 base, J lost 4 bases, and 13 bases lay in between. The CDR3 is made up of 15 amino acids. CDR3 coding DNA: TGTGCCAGCAGCTTAGTTCTAGGGGGTCGAGAGACCCAGTACTTC. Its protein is CASSLVLGGRETQYF. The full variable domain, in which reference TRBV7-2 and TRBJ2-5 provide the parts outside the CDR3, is GAGVSQSPSNKVTEKGKDVELRCDPISGHTALYWYRQSLGQGLEFLIYFQGNSAPDKSGLPSDRFSAERTGGSVSTLTIQRTQQEDSAVYLCASSLVLGGRETQYFGPGTRLLVL.

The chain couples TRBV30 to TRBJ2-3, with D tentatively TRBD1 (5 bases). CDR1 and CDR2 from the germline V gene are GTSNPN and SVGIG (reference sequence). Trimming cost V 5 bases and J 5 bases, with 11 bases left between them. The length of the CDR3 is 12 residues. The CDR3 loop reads CAWGDSLDTQYF. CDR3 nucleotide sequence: TGTGCCTGGGGAGACAGCTTAGATACGCAGTATTTT. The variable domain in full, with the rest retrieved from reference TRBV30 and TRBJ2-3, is SQTIHQWPATLVQPVGSPLSLECTVEGTSNPNLYWYRQAAGRGLQLLFYSVGIGQISSEVPQNLSASRPQDRQFILSSKKLLLSDSGFYLCAWGDSLDTQYFGPGTRLTVL.

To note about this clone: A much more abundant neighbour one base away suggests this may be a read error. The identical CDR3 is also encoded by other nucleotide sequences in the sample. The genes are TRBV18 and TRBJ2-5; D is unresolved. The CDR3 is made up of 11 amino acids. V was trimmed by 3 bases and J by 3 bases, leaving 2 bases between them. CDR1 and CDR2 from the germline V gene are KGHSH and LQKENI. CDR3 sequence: CASSPKETQYF. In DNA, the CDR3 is TGTGCCAGCTCACCTAAAGAGACCCAGTACTTC.

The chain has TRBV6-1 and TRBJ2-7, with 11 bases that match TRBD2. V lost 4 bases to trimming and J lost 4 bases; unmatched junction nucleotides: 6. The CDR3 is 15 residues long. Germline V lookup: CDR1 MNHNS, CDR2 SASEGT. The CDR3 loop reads CASSALAGGSYEQYF. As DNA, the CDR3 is TGTGCCAGCAGTGCCCTAGCGGGAGGCTCTTACGAGCAGTACTTC.

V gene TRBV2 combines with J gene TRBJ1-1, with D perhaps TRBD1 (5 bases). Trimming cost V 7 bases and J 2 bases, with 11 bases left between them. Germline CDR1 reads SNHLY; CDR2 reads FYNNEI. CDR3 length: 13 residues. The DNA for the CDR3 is TGTGCCAGCAACCCGGGGGGTAACACTGAAGCTTTCTTT. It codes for CASNPGGNTEAFF.

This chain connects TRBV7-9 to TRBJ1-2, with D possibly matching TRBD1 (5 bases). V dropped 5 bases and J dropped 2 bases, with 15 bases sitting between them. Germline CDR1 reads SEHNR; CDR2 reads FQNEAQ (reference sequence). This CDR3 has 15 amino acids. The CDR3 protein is CASSLGRDGNYGYTF. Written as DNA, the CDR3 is TGTGCCAGCAGCCTAGGCCGGGACGGAAACTATGGCTACACCTTC.

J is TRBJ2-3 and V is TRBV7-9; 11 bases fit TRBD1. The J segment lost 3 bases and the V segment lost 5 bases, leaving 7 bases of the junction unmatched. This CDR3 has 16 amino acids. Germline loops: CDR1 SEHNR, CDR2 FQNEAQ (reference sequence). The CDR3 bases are TGTGCCAGCAGCGTCTCCGGGACAGGGGGGACAGATACGCAGTATTTT. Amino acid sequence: CASSVSGTGGTDTQYF.